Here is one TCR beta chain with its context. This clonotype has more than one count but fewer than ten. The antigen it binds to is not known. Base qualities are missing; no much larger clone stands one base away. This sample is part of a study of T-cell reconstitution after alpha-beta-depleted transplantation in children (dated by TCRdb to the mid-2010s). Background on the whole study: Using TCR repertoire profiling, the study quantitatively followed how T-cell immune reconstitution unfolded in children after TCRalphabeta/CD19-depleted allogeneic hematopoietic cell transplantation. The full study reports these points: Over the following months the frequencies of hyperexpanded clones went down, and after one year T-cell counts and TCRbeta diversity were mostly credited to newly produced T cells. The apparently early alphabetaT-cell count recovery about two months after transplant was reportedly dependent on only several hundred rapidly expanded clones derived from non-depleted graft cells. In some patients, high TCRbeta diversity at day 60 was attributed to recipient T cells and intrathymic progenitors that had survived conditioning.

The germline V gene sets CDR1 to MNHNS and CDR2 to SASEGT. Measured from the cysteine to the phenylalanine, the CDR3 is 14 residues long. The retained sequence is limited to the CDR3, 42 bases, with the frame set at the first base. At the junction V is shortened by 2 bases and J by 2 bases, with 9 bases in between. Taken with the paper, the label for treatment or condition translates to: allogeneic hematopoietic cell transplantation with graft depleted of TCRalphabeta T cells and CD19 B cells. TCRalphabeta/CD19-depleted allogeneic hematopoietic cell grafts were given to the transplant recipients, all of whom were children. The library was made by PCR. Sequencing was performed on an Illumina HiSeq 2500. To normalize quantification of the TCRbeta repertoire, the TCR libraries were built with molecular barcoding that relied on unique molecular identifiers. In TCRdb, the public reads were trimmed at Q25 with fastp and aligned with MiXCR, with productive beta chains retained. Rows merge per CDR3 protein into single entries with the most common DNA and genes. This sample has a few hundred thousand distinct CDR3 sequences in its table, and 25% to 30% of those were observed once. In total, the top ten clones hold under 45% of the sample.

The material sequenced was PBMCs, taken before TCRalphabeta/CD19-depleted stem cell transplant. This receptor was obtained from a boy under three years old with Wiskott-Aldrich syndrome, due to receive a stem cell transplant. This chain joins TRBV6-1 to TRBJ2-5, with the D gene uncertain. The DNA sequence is TGTGCCAGCAGTGAAATGGGCAGACAAGAGACCCAGTACTTC. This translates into CASSEMGRQETQYF.